Each of the 20 T cell receptor beta chains below was sequenced from the same sample in a study of T cell changes during pregnancy in multiple sclerosis. TCRdb keeps only in-frame clones here, not all; method: immunoSEQ multiplex PCR. The repertoire consists of around 59,000 clones, with roughly 93% occurring once and the leading ten covering less than 5%. Sequenced here: CD8+ T cells from peripheral blood mononuclear cells, sampled in the second trimester of pregnancy. The receptor set was obtained from a female donor with multiple sclerosis, enrolled in a pregnancy study.

The genes are TRBV19 and TRBJ1-1; tentative D call: TRBD1 (6 bases). V was pared by 1 base and J by 0 bases, with 12 bases between. Germline lookup yields CDR1 LNHDA and CDR2 SQIVND (reference sequence). CDR3 length: 16 residues. The DNA for the CDR3 is TGTGCCAGTAGTATAGGTCCAGGGGTTATGAACACTGAAGCTTTCTTT. Translating it yields CASSIGPGVMNTEAFF.

The rearrangement links TRBV19 to TRBJ2-7; the match to TRBD2 covers 10 bases. CDR3 length: 15 residues. J was trimmed by 3 bases and V by 5 bases; bases with no gene match: 7. Germline V gene lookup returns CDR1 LNHDA and CDR2 SQIVND (reference sequence). The CDR3 bases are TGTGCCAGTAGTCCAACGACTAGCGGGTTCTACGAGCAGTACTTC. Its translation is CASSPTTSGFYEQYF. The complete variable domain, with remaining parts taken from reference TRBV19 and TRBJ2-7, reads DGGITQSPKYLFRKEGQNVTLSCEQNLNHDAMYWYRQDPGQGLRLIYYSQIVNDFQKGDIAEGYSVSREKKESFPLTVTSAQKNPTAFYLCASSPTTSGFYEQYFGPGTRLTVT.

V gene TRBV2 combines with J gene TRBJ1-5, with TRBD1 as a possible D gene (5 bases). CDR3 length: 13 residues. V lost 6 bases and J lost 9, with 15 bases in between. Germline V gene sequence: CDR1 SNHLY, CDR2 FYNNEI. DNA of the CDR3: TGTGCCAGCAGCCATGGGGGGGGATTGCCCCAGCATTTT. Its protein product is CASSHGGGLPQHF.

The chain recombines TRBV5-1 with TRBJ2-5; TRBD2 might be the D (6 bases). The CDR3 is 14 residues long. V was cut by 1 base and J by 0 bases, with 7 bases left in between. Germline CDR1 and CDR2: SGHRS and YFSETQ. CDR3 nucleotides: TGCGCCAGCAGCTTGCGACTAGACCAAGAGACCCAGTACTTC. Translation gives CASSLRLDQETQYF.

This chain connects TRBV30 to TRBJ1-1, with D possibly TRBD1 on 5 matching bases. CDR3 size: 13 residues. V was pared by 4 bases and J by 5 bases, with 14 bases between. CDR1 is GTSNPN, CDR2 SVGIG, per germline (reference sequence). CDR3 protein: CAWNYQGTTEAFF. In DNA, the CDR3 is TGTGCCTGGAATTACCAGGGTACGACTGAAGCTTTCTTT.

The chain recombines TRBV4-3 with TRBJ2-1, with 10 bases aligning to TRBD1. The CDR3 runs 15 residues. With 4 bases clipped from V and 5 bases from J, the junction kept 5 bases outside the gene matches. CDR1 and CDR2 (germline): LGHNA, YSLEER. CDR3 nucleotide sequence: TGCGCCAGCAGCCCCAGGGGACAGGGGCACAATGAGCAGTTCTTC. It translates to CASSPRGQGHNEQFF.

The gene calls are TRBV5-1 and TRBJ1-2; 8 positions agree with TRBD1. This CDR3 spans 13 amino acids. Per germline, CDR1 SGHRS and CDR2 YFSETQ. V was clipped by 3 bases and J by 5 bases; unmatched bases: 3. The CDR3, as DNA: TGCGCCAGCAGCTCGGGACAGGATTATGGCTACACCTTC. Amino acids: CASSSGQDYGYTF.

The V and J genes are TRBV7-3 and TRBJ2-1, with 9 bases identical to TRBD2. Unmatched junction bases numbered 9, after V lost 7 bases and J lost 8 bases. The V gene's germline CDR1 is SGHTA and CDR2 FQGTGA. CDR3 length: 14 residues. CDR3 sequence reads: CASNSGLATDEQFF. In DNA, the CDR3 is TGTGCCAGCAATTCCGGACTAGCGACCGATGAGCAGTTCTTC. The variable domain in full, with the rest retrieved from reference TRBV7-3 and TRBJ2-1, is GAGVSQTPSNKVTEKGKYVELRCDPISGHTALYWYRQSLGQGPEFLIYFQGTGAADDSGLPNDRFFAVRPEGSVSTLKIQRTERGDSAVYLCASNSGLATDEQFFGPGTRLTVL.

The chain employs TRBV2 and TRBJ2-3; TRBD2 matches at 9 bases. V was pared by 6 bases and J by 4 bases, with 2 bases of the junction left unmatched. There are 13 residues in the CDR3. The V gene's germline CDR1 is SNHLY and CDR2 FYNNEI. In DNA form, the CDR3 reads TGTGCCAGCAGAGGGACTAGCTCAGATACGCAGTATTTT. It specifies CASRGTSSDTQYF.

This rearrangement joins TRBV19 to TRBJ1-2, with D possibly matching TRBD1 (5 bases). This CDR3 spans 14 amino acids. Trimming took off 6 bases at V and 5 bases at J, with 16 bases between the two ends. The V gene's germline CDR1 is LNHDA and CDR2 SQIVND (reference sequence). The CDR3 coding sequence is TGTGCCAGTAGCGACAGCGGGGTCCTTTATGGCTACACCTTC. This encodes CASSDSGVLYGYTF.

The DNA for the CDR3 is TGTGCCAGCAGTGACACTAGCGGGAGCGCCTACGAGCAGTACTTC. Protein product: CASSDTSGSAYEQYF. The chain links TRBV6-6 to TRBJ2-7; 11 bases are shared with TRBD2. V lost 5 bases and J lost 2; bases outside the gene matches: 5. CDR3 length: 15 residues. The germline CDR1 and CDR2 sequences are MNHNY and SVGAGI (reference sequence).

J is TRBJ2-1 and V is TRBV27; 11 bases agree with TRBD2. Looked up from germline, CDR1 is MNHEY and CDR2 is SMNVEV (reference sequence). The CDR3 has 17 amino acids. The V and J ends lost 1 base and 4 bases, in that order; junction bases with no gene match: 6. The CDR3 nucleotides are TGTGCCAGCAGTTTATTAGCGGGAGGGCGGGGATACAATGAGCAGTTCTTC. Protein product: CASSLLAGGRGYNEQFF.

The chain joins TRBV29-1 to TRBJ2-5; TRBD1 matches at 7 bases. The CDR3 sequence is 15 residues long. Germline V gene sequence: CDR1 SQVTM, CDR2 ANQGSEA. Losses at the gene ends were 6 bases for V and 5 bases for J; bases not matched to a gene: 15. The CDR3 spells CSVYPGTESSETQYF. CDR3 bases: TGCAGCGTCTATCCCGGGACAGAGAGTTCGGAGACCCAGTACTTC.

The genes are TRBV11-2 and TRBJ2-7; 11 positions match TRBD2. After removal of 5 bases from V and 2 bases from J, the junction contained 5 bases not matched to a gene. CDR3 length: 15 residues. The germline CDR1 and CDR2 sequences are SGHAT and FQNNGV. CDR3 sequence reads: CASSSGLAGTYEQYF. Here the CDR3 DNA reads TGTGCCAGCAGCAGTGGACTAGCGGGTACCTACGAGCAGTACTTC. Full variable domain (remainder filled in from reference TRBV11-2 and TRBJ2-7): EAGVAQSPRYKIIEKRQSVAFWCNPISGHATLYWYQQILGQGPKLLIQFQNNGVVDDSQLPKDRFSAERLKGVDSTLKIQPAKLEDSAVYLCASSSGLAGTYEQYFGPGTRLTVT.

Here the CDR3 DNA reads TGTGCCAGCAGCCCGGGACAGGGCTACGAGCAGTACTTC. Protein sequence: CASSPGQGYEQYF. This sequence joins TRBV25-1 and TRBJ2-7, with 9 bases identical to TRBD1. Germline values: CDR1 MGHDK, CDR2 SYGVNS. The V gene end was trimmed by 6 bases and the J gene end by 3 bases; junction bases not matched to a gene: 3. The CDR3 runs to 13 residues.

This chain links TRBV29-1 with TRBJ2-1; 8 bases are shared with TRBD1. Germline assignment: CDR1 SQVTM and CDR2 ANQGSEA. CDR3 length: 13 amino acids. The V segment lost 6 bases and the J segment 3 bases; nucleotides outside the gene matches: 4. DNA of the CDR3: TGCAGCGTCAGACAGGGGCACTACAATGAGCAGTTCTTC. This translates into CSVRQGHYNEQFF.

The chain uses TRBV6-1 and TRBJ1-4; D gene ambiguous. The CDR3 is made up of 19 amino acids. With 4 bases removed from V and 5 bases from J, the gap between germline ends came to 26 bases. Germline V CDR1 and CDR2: MNHNS, SASEGT. CDR3 nucleotides: TGTGCCAGCAGTGGAGAGATTAAGGCGTCAGAGGCGCTAAATGAAAAACTGTTTTTT. Protein product: CASSGEIKASEALNEKLFF.

The V gene is TRBV6-1, the J gene TRBJ2-5; D might be TRBD2 (7 bases). Germline-derived CDR1 and CDR2 are MNHNS and SASEGT. V dropped 2 bases and J dropped 7 bases, with 20 bases sitting between them. The CDR3 length is 16 residues. CDR3 sequence: CASSERGGGSFGTQYF. The CDR3 nucleotides read TGTGCCAGCAGTGAACGTGGGGGGGGCAGTTTCGGGACCCAGTACTTC.

A single count supports this clone. The chain has TRBV7-3 and TRBJ2-2, with 14 bases that match TRBD2. The CDR3 is 17 amino acids. The germline V gene encodes CDR1 SGHTA and CDR2 FQGTGA. V shed 3 bases and J 4 bases; nucleotides not matched to a gene: 4. CDR3 region: CASSLGLAGVLTGELFF. In DNA form, the CDR3 reads TGTGCCAGCAGCTTGGGACTAGCGGGGGTTCTCACCGGGGAGCTGTTTTTT.

The chain combines TRBV27 with TRBJ1-5, with no clear D. Germline-derived CDR1 and CDR2 are MNHEY and SMNVEV (reference sequence). The CDR3 is 15 amino acids. V lost 11 bases and J 7 bases, leaving 24 bases between the germline ends. This chain's CDR3 is CAGPLGGSARQPQHF. The CDR3, as DNA: TGTGCCGGACCCCTGGGAGGGTCAGCAAGACAGCCCCAGCATTTT.